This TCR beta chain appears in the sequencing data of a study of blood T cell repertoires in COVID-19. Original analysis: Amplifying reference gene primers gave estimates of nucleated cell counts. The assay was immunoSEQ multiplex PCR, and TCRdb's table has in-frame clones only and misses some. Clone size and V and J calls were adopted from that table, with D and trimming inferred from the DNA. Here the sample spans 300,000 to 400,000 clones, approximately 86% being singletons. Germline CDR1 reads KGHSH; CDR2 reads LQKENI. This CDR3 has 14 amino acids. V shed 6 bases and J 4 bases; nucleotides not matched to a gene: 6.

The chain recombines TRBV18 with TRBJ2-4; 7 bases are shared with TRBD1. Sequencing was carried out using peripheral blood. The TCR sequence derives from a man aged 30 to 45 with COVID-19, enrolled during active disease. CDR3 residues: CASSQRDRKNIQYF. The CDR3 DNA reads TGTGCCAGCTCTCAAAGGGACAGAAAAAACATTCAGTACTTC.